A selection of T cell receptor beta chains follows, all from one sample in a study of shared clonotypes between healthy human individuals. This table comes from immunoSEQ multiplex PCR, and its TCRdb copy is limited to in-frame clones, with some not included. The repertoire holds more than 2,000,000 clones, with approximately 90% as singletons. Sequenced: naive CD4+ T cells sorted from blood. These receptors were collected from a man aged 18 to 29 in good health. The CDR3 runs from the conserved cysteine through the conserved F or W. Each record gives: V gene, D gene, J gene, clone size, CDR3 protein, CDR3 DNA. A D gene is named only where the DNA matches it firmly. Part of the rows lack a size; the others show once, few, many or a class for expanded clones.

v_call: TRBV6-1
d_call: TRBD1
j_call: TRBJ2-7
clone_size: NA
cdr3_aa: CASSDRTGLSYEQYF
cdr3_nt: TGTGCCAGCAGTGACAGGACAGGGCTCTCCTACGAGCAGTACTTC

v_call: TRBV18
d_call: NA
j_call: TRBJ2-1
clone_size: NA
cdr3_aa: CASSPGREGHNEQFF
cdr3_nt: TGTGCCAGCTCACCTGGGAGAGAAGGCCACAATGAGCAGTTCTTC

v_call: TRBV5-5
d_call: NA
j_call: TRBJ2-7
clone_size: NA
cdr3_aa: CASSTRTEWSEQYF
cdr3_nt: TGTGCCAGCAGCACGCGGACGGAATGGAGCGAGCAGTACTTC

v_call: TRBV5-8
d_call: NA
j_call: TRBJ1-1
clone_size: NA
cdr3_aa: CASSSPLTNTEAFF
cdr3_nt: TGTGCCAGCAGCTCCCCCTTGACTAACACTGAAGCTTTCTTT

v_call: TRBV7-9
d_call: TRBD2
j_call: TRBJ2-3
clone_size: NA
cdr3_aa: CASSPGLADPTDTQYF
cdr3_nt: TGTGCCAGCAGCCCGGGACTAGCGGACCCCACAGATACGCAGTATTTT

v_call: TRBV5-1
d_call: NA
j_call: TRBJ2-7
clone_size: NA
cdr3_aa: CASSLSAVPGEQYF
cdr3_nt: TGCGCCAGCAGCTTGTCCGCGGTACCGGGAGAGCAGTACTTC

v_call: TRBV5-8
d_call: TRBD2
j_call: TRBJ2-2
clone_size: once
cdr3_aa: CASSFYSGKNTGELFF
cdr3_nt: TGTGCCAGCAGCTTCTACAGCGGGAAGAACACCGGGGAGCTGTTTTTT

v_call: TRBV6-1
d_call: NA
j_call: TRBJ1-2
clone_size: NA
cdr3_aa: CASTWRNYGYTF
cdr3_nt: TGTGCCAGCACGTGGCGGAACTATGGCTACACCTTC

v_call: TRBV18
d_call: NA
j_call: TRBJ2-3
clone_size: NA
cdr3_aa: CASSPPGSTGTQYF
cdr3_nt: TGTGCCAGCTCACCACCAGGTTCAACAGGGACGCAGTATTTT

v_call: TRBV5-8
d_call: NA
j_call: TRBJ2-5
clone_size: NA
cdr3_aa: CASSFVQTQYF
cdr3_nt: TGTGCCAGCAGCTTTGTCCAGACCCAGTACTTC

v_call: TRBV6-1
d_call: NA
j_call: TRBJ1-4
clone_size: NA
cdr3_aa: CASSHSGGNEKLFF
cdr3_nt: TGTGCCAGCAGCCACAGTGGGGGGAATGAAAAACTGTTTTTT

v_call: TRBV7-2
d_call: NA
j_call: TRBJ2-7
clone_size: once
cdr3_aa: CASSTMALEQYF
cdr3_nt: TGTGCCAGCAGCACGATGGCCTTGGAGCAGTACTTC

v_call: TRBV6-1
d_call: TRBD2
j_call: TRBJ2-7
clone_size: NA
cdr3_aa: CASRIAGAPYEQYF
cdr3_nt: TGTGCCAGCAGAATAGCGGGAGCTCCCTACGAGCAGTACTTC

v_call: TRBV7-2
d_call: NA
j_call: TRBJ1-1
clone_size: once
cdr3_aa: CASSFTGGGTEAFF
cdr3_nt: TGTGCCAGCAGCTTCACAGGAGGGGGGACTGAAGCTTTCTTT

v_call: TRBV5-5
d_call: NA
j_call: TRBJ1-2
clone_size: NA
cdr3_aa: CASSFDWTAYGYTF
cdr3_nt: TGTGCCAGCAGCTTTGATTGGACGGCTTATGGCTACACCTTC

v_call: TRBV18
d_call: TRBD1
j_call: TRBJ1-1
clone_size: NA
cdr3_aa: CASYSGTGPTEAFF
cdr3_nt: TGTGCCAGCTATTCCGGGACAGGTCCCACTGAAGCTTTCTTT

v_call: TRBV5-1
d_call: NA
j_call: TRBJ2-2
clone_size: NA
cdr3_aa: CASSLGTSGTGELLF
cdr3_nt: TGCGCCAGCAGCTTGGGGACCTCGGGCACCGGGGAGCTGCTTTTT

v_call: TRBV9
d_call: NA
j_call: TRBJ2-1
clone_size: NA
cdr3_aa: CASSGGVSSYNEQFF
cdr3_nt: TGTGCCAGCAGCGGCGGGGTCAGCTCCTACAATGAGCAGTTCTTC

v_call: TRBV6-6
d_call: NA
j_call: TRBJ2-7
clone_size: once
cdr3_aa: CASAPPGAEQYF
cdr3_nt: TGTGCCAGCGCCCCGCCAGGGGCCGAGCAGTACTTC

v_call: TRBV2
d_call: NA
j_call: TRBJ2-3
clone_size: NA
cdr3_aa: CASRRGTLYTDTQYF
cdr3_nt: TGTGCCAGCAGGCGGGGCACCTTGTACACAGATACGCAGTATTTT

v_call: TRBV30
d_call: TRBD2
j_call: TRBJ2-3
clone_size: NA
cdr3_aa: CAWRPLAGGTDTQYF
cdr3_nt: TGTGCCTGGAGGCCACTAGCGGGAGGGACAGATACGCAGTATTTT

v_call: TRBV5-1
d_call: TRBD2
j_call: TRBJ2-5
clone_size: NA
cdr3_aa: CASSLGLLAGGWETQYF
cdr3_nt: TGCGCCAGCAGCTTGGGTCTTCTAGCGGGAGGATGGGAGACCCAGTACTTC

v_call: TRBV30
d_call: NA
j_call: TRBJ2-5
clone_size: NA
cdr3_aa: CAWSPGRGETQYF
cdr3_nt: TGTGCCTGGAGTCCAGGGCGAGGGGAGACCCAGTACTTC

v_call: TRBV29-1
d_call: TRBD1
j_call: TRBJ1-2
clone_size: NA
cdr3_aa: CSVDGRGQGVGYTF
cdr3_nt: TGCAGCGTTGACGGAAGGGGACAGGGAGTTGGCTACACCTTC

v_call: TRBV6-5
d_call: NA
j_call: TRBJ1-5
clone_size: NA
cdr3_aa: CASRPQGGGQPQHF
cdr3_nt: TGTGCCAGCAGGCCCCAGGGAGGTGGACAGCCCCAGCATTTT

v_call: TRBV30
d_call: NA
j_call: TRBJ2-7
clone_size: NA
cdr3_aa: CAWSESYEQYF
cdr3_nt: TGTGCCTGGAGTGAAAGTTACGAGCAGTACTTC

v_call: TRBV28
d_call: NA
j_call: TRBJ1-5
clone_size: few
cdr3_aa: CASRHRAQPQHF
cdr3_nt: TGTGCCAGCAGACACAGGGCTCAGCCCCAGCATTTT

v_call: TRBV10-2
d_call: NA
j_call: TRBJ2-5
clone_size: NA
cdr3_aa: CASSTEETQYF
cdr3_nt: TGCGCCAGCAGTACTGAAGAGACCCAGTACTTC

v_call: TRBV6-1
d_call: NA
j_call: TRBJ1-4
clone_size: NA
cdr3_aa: CASSALTSGNEKLFF
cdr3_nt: TGTGCCAGCAGTGCGCTCACCTCAGGGAATGAAAAACTGTTTTTT

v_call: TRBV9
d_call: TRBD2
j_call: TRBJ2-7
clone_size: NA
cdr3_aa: CASSPQAGGGSYEQYF
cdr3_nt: TGTGCCAGCAGCCCCCAGGCAGGCGGGGGGTCCTACGAGCAGTACTTC

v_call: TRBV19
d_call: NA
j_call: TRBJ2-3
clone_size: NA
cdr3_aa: CASSFQGTDTQYF
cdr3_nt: TGTGCCAGTAGTTTCCAGGGTACAGATACGCAGTATTTT